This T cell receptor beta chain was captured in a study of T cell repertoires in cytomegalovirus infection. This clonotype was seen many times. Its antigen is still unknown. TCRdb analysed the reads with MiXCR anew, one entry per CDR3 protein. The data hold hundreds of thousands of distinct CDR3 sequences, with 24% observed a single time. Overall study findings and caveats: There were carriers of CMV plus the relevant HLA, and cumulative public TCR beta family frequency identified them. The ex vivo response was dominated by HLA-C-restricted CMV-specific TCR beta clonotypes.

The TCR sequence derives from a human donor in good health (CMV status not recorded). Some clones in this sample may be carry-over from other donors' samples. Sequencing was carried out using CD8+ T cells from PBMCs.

For the CDR3, the DNA is TGTGCCAGCAGCTTAGCGAGGCAGAGGGCCTACAATGAGCAGTTCTTC. Translating it yields CASSLARQRAYNEQFF. The chain couples TRBV7-9 to TRBJ2-1, with D perhaps matching TRBD2 (5 bases). Germline loops: CDR1 SEHNR, CDR2 FQNEAQ (reference sequence). The CDR3 consists of 16 residues. V was shortened by 0 bases and J by 2 bases, with 11 bases between the two germline ends.